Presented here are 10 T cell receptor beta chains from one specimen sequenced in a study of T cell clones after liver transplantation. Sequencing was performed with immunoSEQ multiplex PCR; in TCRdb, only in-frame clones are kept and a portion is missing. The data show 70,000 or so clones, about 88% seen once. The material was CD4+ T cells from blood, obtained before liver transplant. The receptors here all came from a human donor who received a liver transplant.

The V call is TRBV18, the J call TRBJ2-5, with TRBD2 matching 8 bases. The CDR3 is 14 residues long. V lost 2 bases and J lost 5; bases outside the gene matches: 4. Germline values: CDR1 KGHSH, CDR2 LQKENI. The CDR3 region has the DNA TGTGCCAGCTCACCAACAGCGGGGGTGGAGACCCAGTACTTC. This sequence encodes CASSPTAGVETQYF.

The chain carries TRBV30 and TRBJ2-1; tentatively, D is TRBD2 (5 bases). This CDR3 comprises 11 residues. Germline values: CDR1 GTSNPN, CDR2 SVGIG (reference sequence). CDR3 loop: CAYTRFNEQFF. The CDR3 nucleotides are TGTGCGTATACTAGATTCAATGAGCAGTTCTTC.

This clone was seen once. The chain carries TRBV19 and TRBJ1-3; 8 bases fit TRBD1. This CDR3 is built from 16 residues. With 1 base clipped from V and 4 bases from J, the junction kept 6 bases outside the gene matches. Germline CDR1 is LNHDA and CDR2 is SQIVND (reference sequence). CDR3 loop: CASSIVTGGYGNTIYF. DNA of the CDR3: TGTGCCAGTAGTATAGTCACAGGGGGGTACGGAAACACCATATATTTT.

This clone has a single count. CDR3 residues: CASSLAASYNEQFF. The CDR3 region has the DNA TGTGCCAGCAGCTTAGCGGCCTCCTACAATGAGCAGTTCTTC. The chain combines TRBV5-5 with TRBJ2-1; tentative D call: TRBD2 (5 bases). V lost 2 bases to trimming and J lost 0 bases, with 6 bases between them. Germline V gives CDR1 SGHKS, CDR2 YYEKEE (reference sequence). The CDR3 is 14 residues long. Drawing the rest from reference TRBV5-5 and TRBJ2-1, the complete variable domain is DAGVTQSPTHLIKTRGQQVTLRCSPISGHKSVSWYQQVLGQGPQFIFQYYEKEERGRGNFPDRFSARQFPNYSSELNVNALLLGDSALYLCASSLAASYNEQFFGPGTRLTVL.

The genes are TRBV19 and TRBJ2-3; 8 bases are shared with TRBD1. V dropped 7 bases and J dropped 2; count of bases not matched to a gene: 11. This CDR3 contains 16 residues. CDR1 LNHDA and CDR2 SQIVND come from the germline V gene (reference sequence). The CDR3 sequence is CASTIGGQGLTDTQYF. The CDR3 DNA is TGTGCCAGTACCATAGGAGGACAGGGACTCACAGATACGCAGTATTTT.

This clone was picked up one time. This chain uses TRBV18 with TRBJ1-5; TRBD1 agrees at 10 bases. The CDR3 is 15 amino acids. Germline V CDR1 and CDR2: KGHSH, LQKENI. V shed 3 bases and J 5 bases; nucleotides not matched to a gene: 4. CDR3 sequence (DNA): TGTGCCAGCTCACCCGGGACAGGGGACCATCAGCCCCAGCATTTT. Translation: CASSPGTGDHQPQHF.

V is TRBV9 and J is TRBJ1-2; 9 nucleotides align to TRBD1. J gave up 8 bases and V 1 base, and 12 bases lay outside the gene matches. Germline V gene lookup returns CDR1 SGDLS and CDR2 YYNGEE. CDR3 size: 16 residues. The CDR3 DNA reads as TGTGCCAGCAGCGTATCACCGGGACAGGGTTTGGGGGGCTACACCTTC. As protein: CASSVSPGQGLGGYTF.

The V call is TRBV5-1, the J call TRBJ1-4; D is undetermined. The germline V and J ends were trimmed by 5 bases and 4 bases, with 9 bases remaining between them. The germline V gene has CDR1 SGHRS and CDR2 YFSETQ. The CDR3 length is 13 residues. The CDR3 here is CASRLDGNEKLFF. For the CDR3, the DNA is TGCGCCAGCAGGTTAGACGGTAATGAAAAACTGTTTTTT. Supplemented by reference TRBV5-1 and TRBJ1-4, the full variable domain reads KAGVTQTPRYLIKTRGQQVTLSCSPISGHRSVSWYQQTPGQGLQFLFEYFSETQRNKGNFPGRFSGRQFSNSRSEMNVSTLELGDSALYLCASRLDGNEKLFFGSGTQLSVL.

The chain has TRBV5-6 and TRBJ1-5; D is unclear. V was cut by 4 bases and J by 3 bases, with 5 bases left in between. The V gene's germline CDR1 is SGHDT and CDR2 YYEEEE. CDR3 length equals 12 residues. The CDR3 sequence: CASSLFNQPQHF. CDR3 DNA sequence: TGTGCCAGCAGCCTATTCAATCAGCCCCAGCATTTT.

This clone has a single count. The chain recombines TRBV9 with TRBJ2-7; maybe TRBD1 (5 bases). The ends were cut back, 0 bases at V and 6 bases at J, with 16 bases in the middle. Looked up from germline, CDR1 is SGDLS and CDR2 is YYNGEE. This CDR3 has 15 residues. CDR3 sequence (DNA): TGTGCCAGCAGCGTAGCGGCAGGGCAGGGTCTCGAGCAGTACTTC. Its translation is CASSVAAGQGLEQYF.